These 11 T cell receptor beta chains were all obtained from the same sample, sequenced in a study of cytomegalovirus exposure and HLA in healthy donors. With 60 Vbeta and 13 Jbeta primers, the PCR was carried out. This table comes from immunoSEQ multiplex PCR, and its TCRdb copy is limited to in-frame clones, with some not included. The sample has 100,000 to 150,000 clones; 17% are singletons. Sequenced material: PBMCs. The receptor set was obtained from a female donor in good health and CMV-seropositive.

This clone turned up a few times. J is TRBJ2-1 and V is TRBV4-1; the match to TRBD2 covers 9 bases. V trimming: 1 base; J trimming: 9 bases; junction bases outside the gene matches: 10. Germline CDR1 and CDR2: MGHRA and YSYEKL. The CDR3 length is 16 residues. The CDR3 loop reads CASSQGPLAGNIEQFF. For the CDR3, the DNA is TGCGCCAGCAGCCAAGGGCCCCTAGCGGGGAACATTGAGCAGTTCTTC.

The CDR3 DNA follows: TGCGCCAGCAGCCAAGACAGGGTGTTATACGAGCAGTACTTC. Translation: CASSQDRVLYEQYF. V gene TRBV5-1 combines with J gene TRBJ2-7; TRBD1 matches at 7 bases. The V gene end was trimmed by 4 bases and the J gene end by 4 bases; junction bases not matched to a gene: 8. The length of the CDR3 is 14 residues. CDR1 and CDR2 from the germline V gene are SGHRS and YFSETQ.

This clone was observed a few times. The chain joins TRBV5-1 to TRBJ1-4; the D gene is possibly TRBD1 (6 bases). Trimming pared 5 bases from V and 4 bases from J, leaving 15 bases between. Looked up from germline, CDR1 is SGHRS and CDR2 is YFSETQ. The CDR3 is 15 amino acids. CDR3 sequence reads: CASSLQGWGNEKLFF. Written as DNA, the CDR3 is TGCGCCAGCAGTCTTCAGGGGTGGGGTAATGAAAAACTGTTTTTT.

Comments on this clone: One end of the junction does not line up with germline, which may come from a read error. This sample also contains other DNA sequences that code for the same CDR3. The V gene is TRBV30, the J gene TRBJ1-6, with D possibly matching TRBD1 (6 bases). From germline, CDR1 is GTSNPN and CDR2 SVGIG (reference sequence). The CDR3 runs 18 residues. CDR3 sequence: CAWRSPPRGAGYNSPLHF. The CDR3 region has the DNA TGTGCCTGGAGAAGTCCCCCCCGGGGGGCAGGCTATAATTCACCGCTCCACTTT.

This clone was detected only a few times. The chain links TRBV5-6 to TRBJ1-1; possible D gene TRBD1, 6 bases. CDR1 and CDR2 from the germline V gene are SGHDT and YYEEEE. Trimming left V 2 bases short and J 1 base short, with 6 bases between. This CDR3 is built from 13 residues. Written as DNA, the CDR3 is TGTGCCAGCAGCTTCAGGGGGAACACTGAAGCTTTCTTT. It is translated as CASSFRGNTEAFF.

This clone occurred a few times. The CDR3 here is CASSVDRFITEAFF. The CDR3 bases are TGTGCCAGCAGCGTGGACAGATTTATCACTGAAGCTTTCTTT. The gene calls are TRBV11-2 and TRBJ1-1; possible D gene TRBD1, 6 bases. From germline, CDR1 is SGHAT and CDR2 FQNNGV. CDR3 length: 14 residues. V was shortened by 5 bases and J by 4 bases, with 14 bases between the two germline ends.

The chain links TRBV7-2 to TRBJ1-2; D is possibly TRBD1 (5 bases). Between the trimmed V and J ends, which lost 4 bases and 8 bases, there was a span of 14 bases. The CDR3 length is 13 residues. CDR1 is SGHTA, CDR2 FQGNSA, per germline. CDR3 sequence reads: CASSSFGGDGYTF. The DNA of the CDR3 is TGTGCCAGCAGCTCTTTTGGAGGGGACGGCTACACCTTC. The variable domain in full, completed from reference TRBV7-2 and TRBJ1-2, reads GAGVSQSPSNKVTEKGKDVELRCDPISGHTALYWYRQSLGQGLEFLIYFQGNSAPDKSGLPSDRFSAERTGGSVSTLTIQRTQQEDSAVYLCASSSFGGDGYTFGSGTRLTVV.

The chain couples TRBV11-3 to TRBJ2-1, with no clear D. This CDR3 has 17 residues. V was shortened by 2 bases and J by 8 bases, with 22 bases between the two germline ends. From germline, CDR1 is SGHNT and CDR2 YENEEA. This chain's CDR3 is CASSLTRGSVKIDEQFF. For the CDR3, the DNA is TGTGCCAGCAGCTTAACCCGAGGATCGGTTAAGATCGATGAGCAGTTCTTC.

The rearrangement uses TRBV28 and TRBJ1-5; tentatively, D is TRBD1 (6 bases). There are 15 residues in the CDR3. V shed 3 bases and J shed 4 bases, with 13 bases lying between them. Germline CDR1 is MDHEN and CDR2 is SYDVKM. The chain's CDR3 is CASSFESGANQPQHF. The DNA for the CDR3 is TGTGCCAGCAGTTTTGAGTCAGGGGCAAATCAGCCCCAGCATTTT. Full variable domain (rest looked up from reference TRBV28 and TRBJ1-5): DVKVTQSSRYLVKRTGEKVFLECVQDMDHENMFWYRQDPGLGLRLIYFSYDVKMKEKGDIPEGYSVSREKKERFSLILESASTNQTSMYLCASSFESGANQPQHFGDGTRLSIL.

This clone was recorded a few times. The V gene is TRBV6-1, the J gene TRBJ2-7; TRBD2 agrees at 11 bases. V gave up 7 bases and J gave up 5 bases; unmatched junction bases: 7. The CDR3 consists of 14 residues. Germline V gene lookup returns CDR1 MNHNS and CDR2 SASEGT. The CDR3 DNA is TGTGCCAGCACTCCACTAGCGGGGGTTGACGAGCAGTACTTC. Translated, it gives CASTPLAGVDEQYF.

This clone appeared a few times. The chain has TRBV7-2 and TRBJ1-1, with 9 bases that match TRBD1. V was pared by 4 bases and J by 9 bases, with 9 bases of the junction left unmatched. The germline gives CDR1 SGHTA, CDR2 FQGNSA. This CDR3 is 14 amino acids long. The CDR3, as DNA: TGTGCCAGCAGCTGGGCGGGACAGGGTCTTCAAGCTTTCTTT. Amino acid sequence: CASSWAGQGLQAFF.